One TCR beta chain is described in this entry. Clones were read by immunoSEQ multiplex PCR, and TCRdb kept only the in-frame ones, dropping some. The table includes about 60,000 clones, more than 75% detected once. This entry belongs to a study of OX40 agonist ivuxolimab in advanced cancers. Trimming removed 3 bases at V and 0 bases at J, with 13 bases between. The V gene's germline CDR1 is LNHDA and CDR2 SQIVND (reference sequence). The CDR3 is 16 amino acids. The sequenced sample was CD4+ or CD8+ T cells sorted from blood, obtained in a trial of the OX40 agonist ivuxolimab. The sequence came from an adult with an advanced solid tumor such as melanoma, head and neck, liver or kidney cancer. V gene TRBV19 combines with J gene TRBJ2-3; D gene unclear. The CDR3 nucleotides read TGTGCCAGTAGTATTTTCGTCAGGCCTAGCACAGATACGCAGTATTTT. Translation: CASSIFVRPSTDTQYF.